This TCR beta chain was identified during a study of identical twins. Broader study findings: Cross-sectional statistical analysis was relied on for the conclusions, without the same donors being followed. Zero-insertion analyses were open to partial confounding by invariant MAIT and iNKT cells.

Germline lookup yields CDR1 MNHNS and CDR2 SASEGT. The CDR3 spans 14 residues. Trimming removed 7 bases from V and 2 bases from J, with 15 bases in between. TCRdb processed the 5' RACE reads anew with MiXCR; each CDR3 protein has one entry. The sample carries roughly 710,000 distinct CDR3 sequences, around 6% recorded once. With regard to this clonotype: Its antigen remains unidentified.

All of the donors were Caucasians in good health. The TCR originated in a man in his late teens or twenties in good health. The rearrangement joins TRBV6-1 to TRBJ2-7, with D perhaps matching TRBD2 (5 bases). The sequenced sample consisted of naive T cells sorted from blood. CDR3 in amino acids: CASTPRGAAYEQYF. The CDR3 region has the DNA TGTGCCAGCACCCCCCGGGGAGCAGCCTACGAGCAGTACTTC.